This record covers a single TCR beta chain. The CDR3 contains 18 residues. The trim removed 3 bases at V and 0 bases at J, leaving 9 bases unmatched. CDR1 and CDR2 from the germline V gene are SGHRS and YFSETQ. The sample originates from a study of glioma-infiltrating T cells after dendritic cell vaccination. Study in general: The vaccine used monocyte-derived dendritic cells pulsed overnight with autologous tumor lysate. Dendritic cell vaccine was injected intradermally three times, biweekly.

Measured with immunoSEQ multiplex PCR; TCRdb has only the in-frame clones, and not every one. Seen here are roughly 90,000 clones, just over 85% observed once, and the top ten hold 15% to 18%. The chain couples TRBV5-1 to TRBJ2-3; 11 nucleotides agree with TRBD2. This TCR was recovered from a human donor with glioblastoma. Sample: blood, taken before dendritic cell vaccination. The CDR3 DNA sequence: TGCGCCAGCAGCTCTGGCCTAGCGGGAGGCAATAGCACAGATACGCAGTATTTT. Amino acid sequence: CASSSGLAGGNSTDTQYF.